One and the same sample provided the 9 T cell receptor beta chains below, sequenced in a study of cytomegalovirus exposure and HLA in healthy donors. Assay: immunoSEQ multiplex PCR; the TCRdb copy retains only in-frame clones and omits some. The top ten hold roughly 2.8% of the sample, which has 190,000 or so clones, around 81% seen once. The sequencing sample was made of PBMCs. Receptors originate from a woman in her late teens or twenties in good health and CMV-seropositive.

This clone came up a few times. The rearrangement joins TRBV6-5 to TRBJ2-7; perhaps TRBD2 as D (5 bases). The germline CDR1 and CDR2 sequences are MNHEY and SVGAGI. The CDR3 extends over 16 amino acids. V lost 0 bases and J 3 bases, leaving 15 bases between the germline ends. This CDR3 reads CASSYSRVPGYYEQYF. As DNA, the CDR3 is TGTGCCAGCAGTTACTCGAGGGTTCCGGGGTACTACGAGCAGTACTTC.

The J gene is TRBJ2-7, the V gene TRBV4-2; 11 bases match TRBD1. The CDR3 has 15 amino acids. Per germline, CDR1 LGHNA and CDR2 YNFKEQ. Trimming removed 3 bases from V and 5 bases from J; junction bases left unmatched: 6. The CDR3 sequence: CASSHPGQGDDEQYF. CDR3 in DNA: TGTGCCAGCAGCCATCCGGGACAGGGGGACGACGAGCAGTACTTC.

In DNA form, the CDR3 reads TGTGCCAGCAGCGCGACAGGGGGAGGCTCACCCCTCCACTTT. Translated, it gives CASSATGGGSPLHF. The chain employs TRBV9 and TRBJ1-6; 9 bases match TRBD1. Per germline, CDR1 SGDLS and CDR2 YYNGEE. The V and J ends lost 3 bases and 10 bases, in that order; junction bases with no gene match: 5. This CDR3 is 14 amino acids long.

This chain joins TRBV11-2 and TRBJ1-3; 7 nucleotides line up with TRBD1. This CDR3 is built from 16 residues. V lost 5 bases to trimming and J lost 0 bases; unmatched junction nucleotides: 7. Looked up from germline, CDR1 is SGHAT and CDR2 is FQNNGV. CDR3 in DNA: TGTGCCAGCAGCCGCGGACAGGCGTCCTCTGGAAACACCATATATTTT. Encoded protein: CASSRGQASSGNTIYF.

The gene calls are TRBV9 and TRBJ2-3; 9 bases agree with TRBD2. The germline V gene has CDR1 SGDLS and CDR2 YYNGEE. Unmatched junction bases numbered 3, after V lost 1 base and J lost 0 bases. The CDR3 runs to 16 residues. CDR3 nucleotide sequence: TGTGCCAGCAGCGTACGCGGGGGGGAGAGCACAGATACGCAGTATTTT. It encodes CASSVRGGESTDTQYF.

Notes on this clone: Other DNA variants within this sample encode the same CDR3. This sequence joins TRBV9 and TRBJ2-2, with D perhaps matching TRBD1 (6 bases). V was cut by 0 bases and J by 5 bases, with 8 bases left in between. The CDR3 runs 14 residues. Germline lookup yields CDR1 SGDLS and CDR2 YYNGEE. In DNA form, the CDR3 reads TGTGCCAGCAGCGTAGGGGGGCCGACCGGGGAGCTGTTTTTT. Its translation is CASSVGGPTGELFF.

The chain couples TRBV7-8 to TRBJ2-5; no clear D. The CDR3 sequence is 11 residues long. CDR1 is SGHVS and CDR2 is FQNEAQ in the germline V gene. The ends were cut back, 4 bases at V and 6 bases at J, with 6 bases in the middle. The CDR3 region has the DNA TGTGCCAGCAGCTCCGACAAGACCCAGTACTTC. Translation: CASSSDKTQYF.

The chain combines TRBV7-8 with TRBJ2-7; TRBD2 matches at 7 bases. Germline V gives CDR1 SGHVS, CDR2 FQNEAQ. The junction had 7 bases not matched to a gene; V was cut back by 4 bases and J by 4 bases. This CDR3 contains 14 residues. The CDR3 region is CASSYAGTKYEQYF. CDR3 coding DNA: TGTGCCAGCAGCTATGCCGGGACTAAATACGAGCAGTACTTC.

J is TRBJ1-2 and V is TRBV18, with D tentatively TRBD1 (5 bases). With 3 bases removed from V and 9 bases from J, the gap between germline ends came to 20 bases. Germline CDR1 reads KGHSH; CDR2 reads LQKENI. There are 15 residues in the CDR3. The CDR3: CASSPDQGLDIRYTF. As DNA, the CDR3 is TGTGCCAGCTCACCCGACCAGGGCCTGGATATCCGCTACACCTTC.